This T cell receptor (beta chain) was recovered during a study of blood T cells in healthy people across ages. Overall study findings and caveats: Across the age range, TCR beta diversity per million T cells fell in a roughly linear way.

A second PCR of 7 to 11 cycles used a sample-barcoded 5' primer and a J-beta primer mix. Every cDNA was tagged by a template-switch adaptor with 12 random nucleotides. MiXCR, run by TCRdb on the 5' RACE reads, gives a single entry per CDR3 protein. The repertoire includes 1.5 million or so distinct CDR3 sequences, around two fifths of them detected once, and roughly 7.7% sits in the top ten. In this sample, this clonotype turned up a few times. What it binds is unknown. Donors were healthy Caucasian individuals from Russia aged roughly 6 to 95. The germline V gene has CDR1 MNHNS and CDR2 SASEGT. CDR3 length: 17 amino acids. The trim removed 3 bases at V and 8 bases at J, leaving 15 bases unmatched.

Sequencing used blood. This TCR derives from a woman under 30 in good health. This sequence joins TRBV6-1 and TRBJ1-4; 7 bases are shared with TRBD1. CDR3 bases: TGTGCCAGCAGTGATTCTCCTCAAGGGGGCCTTGGCGAAAAACTGTTTTTT. Translating it yields CASSDSPQGGLGEKLFF.